The subject of this entry is one T cell receptor (beta chain). The data derive from a study of blood T cell repertoires in COVID-19. Study summary: Acute and convalescent COVID-19 samples came from the United States, Italy and Spain. T cells, B-cell-depleted T cells, or PBMCs provided the cDNA or gDNA that served as material.

Recruits, aged roughly 18 to 90 years, lived in 20 to 30 US areas. A COVID-19 case had been met by exposed participants during the 2 weeks before study entry. Clones were sequenced by immunoSEQ multiplex PCR, and TCRdb holds only the in-frame ones, with some missing. The profile covers some 180,000 clones, with less than 90% appearing a single time and 3% to 3.5% taken by the ten largest. Germline-derived CDR1 and CDR2 are MNHEY and SVGAGI. V gave up 5 bases and J gave up 4 bases, with 17 bases separating them. The CDR3 is 15 amino acids. The material sequenced was PBMCs or T cells enriched from blood (not recorded which). The chain couples TRBV6-5 to TRBJ1-2; D possibly corresponds to TRBD1 (6 bases). The sequence was collected from a woman aged 25-40 years who had been exposed to COVID-19. This chain's CDR3 is CASSPTGGAGYGYTF. CDR3 coding DNA: TGTGCCAGCAGTCCCACGGGGGGGGCCGGCTATGGCTACACCTTC.